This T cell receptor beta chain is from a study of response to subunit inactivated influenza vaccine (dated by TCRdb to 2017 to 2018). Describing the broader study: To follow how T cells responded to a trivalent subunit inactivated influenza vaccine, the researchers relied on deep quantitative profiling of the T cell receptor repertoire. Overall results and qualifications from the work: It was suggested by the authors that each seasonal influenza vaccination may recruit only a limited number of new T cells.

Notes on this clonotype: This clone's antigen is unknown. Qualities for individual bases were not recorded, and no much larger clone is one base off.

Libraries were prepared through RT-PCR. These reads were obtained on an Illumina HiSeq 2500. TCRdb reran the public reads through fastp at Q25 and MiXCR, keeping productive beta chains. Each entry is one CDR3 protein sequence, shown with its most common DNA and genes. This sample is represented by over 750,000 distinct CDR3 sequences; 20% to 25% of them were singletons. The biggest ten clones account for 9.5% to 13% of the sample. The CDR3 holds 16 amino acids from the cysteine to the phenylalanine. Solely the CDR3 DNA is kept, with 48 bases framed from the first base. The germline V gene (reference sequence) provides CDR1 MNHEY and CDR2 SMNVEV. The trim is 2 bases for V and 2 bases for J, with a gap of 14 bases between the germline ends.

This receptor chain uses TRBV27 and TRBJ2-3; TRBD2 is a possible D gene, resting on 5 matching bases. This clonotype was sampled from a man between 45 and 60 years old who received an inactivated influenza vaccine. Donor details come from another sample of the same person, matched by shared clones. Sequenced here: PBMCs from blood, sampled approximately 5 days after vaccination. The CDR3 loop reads CASSLTSGAYTDTQYF. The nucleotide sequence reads TGTGCCAGCAGTTTAACCAGCGGTGCCTACACAGATACGCAGTATTTT.